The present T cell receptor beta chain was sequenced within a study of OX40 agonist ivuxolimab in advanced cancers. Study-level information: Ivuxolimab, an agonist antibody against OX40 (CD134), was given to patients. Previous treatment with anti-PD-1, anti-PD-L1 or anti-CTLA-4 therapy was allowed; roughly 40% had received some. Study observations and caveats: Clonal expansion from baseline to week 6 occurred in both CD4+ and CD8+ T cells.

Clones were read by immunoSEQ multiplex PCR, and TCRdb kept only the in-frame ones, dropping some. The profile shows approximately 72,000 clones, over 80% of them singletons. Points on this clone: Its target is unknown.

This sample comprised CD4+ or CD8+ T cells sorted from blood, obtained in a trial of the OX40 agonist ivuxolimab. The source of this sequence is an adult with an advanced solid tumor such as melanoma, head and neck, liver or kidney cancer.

CDR3 in DNA: TGTGCCAGCAGCCTTCGACAGGGGCCCACAGATACGCAGTATTTT. Translating gives CASSLRQGPTDTQYF. The V gene is TRBV9, the J gene TRBJ2-3, with 8 bases fitting TRBD1. CDR1 is SGDLS, CDR2 YYNGEE, per germline. J lost 2 bases, V lost 4 bases, and 6 bases had no gene match. The CDR3 sequence is 15 residues long.